This TCR beta chain was retrieved from a study of cytomegalovirus exposure and HLA in healthy donors. When sampled, the donors appeared nominally healthy, though they likely had unrecorded immune exposures. The PCR made use of 60 Vbeta and 13 Jbeta primers. Data came from immunoSEQ multiplex PCR; TCRdb stores just in-frame clones and leaves some out. Of about 140,000 clones in the sample, roughly four fifths were seen once. Findings of the study overall: As a later analysis showed, several of the most significant clusters appeared to be linked to common viral pathogens.

A word on this clone: The antigen is not known.

Germline V gene lookup returns CDR1 MDHEN and CDR2 SYDVKM. V lost 6 bases to trimming and J lost 5 bases; unmatched junction nucleotides: 9. The CDR3 has 14 residues. This TCR came from a man aged 18 to 29 in good health and CMV-seropositive. This chain connects TRBV28 to TRBJ2-7; 8 nucleotides agree with TRBD1. Material for sequencing was PBMCs. CDR3 bases: TGTGCCAGCAGCTACAGGGGGACGGGACACGAGCAGTACTTC. It is translated as CASSYRGTGHEQYF. Filled out from reference TRBV28 and TRBJ2-7, the complete variable domain reads DVKVTQSSRYLVKRTGEKVFLECVQDMDHENMFWYRQDPGLGLRLIYFSYDVKMKEKGDIPEGYSVSREKKERFSLILESASTNQTSMYLCASSYRGTGHEQYFGPGTRLTVT.